This TCR beta chain was recorded in a study of cytomegalovirus exposure and HLA in healthy donors. 13 Jbeta primers and 60 Vbeta primers were used for the PCR. Method: immunoSEQ multiplex PCR; TCRdb's copy keeps in-frame clones and lacks some. The data contain roughly 140,000 clones, 60% to 80% of them seen just once; the ten biggest clones take up roughly 0.7%. This clone was recorded only once. Source material: PBMCs. This TCR was sampled from a male donor in good health and CMV-seronegative.

CDR3 in DNA: TGTGCCAGCAGCTTAGAGGGGGCTCGGGGCTACACCTTC. Encoded protein: CASSLEGARGYTF. V and J are TRBV7-3 and TRBJ1-2; 7 bases are shared with TRBD1. Trimming took 2 bases from V and 8 from J; bases not matched to a gene: 5. CDR3 length: 13 residues. CDR1 and CDR2 from the germline V gene are SGHTA and FQGTGA.